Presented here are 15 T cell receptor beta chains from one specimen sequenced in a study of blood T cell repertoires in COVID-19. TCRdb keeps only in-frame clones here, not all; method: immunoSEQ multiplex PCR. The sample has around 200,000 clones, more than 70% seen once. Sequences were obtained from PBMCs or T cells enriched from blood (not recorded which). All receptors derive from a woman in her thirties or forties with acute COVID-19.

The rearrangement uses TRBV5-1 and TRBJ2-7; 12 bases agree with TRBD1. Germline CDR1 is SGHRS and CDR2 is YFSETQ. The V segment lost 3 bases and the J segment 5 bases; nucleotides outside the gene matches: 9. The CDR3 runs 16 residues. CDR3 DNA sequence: TGCGCCAGCAGCTGGACGGGGACAGGGGGCGCGGACGAGCAGTACTTC. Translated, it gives CASSWTGTGGADEQYF.

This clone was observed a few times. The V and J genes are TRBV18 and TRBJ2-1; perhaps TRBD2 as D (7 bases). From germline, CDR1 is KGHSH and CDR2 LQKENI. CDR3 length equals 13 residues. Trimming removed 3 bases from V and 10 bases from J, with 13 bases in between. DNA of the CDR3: TGTGCCAGCTCACCCCTGGCGGGGGCCGAGCAGTTCTTC. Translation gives CASSPLAGAEQFF.

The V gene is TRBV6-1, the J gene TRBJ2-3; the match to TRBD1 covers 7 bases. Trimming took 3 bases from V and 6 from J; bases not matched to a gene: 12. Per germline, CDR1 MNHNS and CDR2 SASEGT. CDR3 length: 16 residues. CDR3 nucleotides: TGTGCCAGCAGTGACCACCTGACAGGGTCAAAGGATACGCAGTATTTT. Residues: CASSDHLTGSKDTQYF.

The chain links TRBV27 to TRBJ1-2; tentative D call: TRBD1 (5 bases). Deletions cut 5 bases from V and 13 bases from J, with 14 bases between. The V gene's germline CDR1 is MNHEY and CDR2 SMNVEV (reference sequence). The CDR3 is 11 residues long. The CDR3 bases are TGTGCCAGCAGTCCGGGACTGCTACTCACCTTC. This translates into CASSPGLLLTF.

CDR3 sequence reads: CASSPDRGPNTEAFF. The DNA for the CDR3 is TGTGCCAGCAGTCCGGACAGGGGGCCGAACACTGAAGCTTTCTTT. The chain joins TRBV6-6 to TRBJ1-1; 11 bases are shared with TRBD1. V shed 5 bases, J shed 1 base, and the junction held 3 bases outside the gene matches. Germline lookup yields CDR1 MNHNY and CDR2 SVGAGI (reference sequence). The CDR3 sequence is 15 residues long.

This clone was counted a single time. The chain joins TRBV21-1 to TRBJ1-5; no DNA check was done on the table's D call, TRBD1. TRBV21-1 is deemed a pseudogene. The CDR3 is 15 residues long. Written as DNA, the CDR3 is TGTGCCAGCAGCAAGCTGTGGCCTAGCAATCAGCCCCAGCATTTT. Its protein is CASSKLWPSNQPQHF.

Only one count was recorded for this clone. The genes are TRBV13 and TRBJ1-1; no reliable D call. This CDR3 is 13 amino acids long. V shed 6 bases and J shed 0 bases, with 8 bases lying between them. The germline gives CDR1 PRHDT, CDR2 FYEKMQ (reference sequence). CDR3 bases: TGTGCCAGCAGTTCAGAATTGAACACTGAAGCTTTCTTT. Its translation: CASSSELNTEAFF. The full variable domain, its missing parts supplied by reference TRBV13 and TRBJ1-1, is AAGVIQSPRHLIKEKRETATLKCYPIPRHDTVYWYQQGPGQDPQFLISFYEKMQSDKGSIPDRFSAQQFSDYHSELNMSSLELGDSALYFCASSSELNTEAFFGQGTRLTVV.

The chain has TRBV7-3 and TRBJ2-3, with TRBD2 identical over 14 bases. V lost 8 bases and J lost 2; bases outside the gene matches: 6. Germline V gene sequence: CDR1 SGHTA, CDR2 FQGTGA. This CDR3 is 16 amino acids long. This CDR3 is CASARLAGGITDTQYF. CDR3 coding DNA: TGTGCCAGCGCGAGACTAGCGGGGGGGATCACAGATACGCAGTATTTT.

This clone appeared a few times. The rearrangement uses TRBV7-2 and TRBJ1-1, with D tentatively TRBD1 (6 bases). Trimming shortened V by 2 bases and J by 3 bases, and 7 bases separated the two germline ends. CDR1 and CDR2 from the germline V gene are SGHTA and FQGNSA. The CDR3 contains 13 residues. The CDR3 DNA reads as TGTGCCAGCAGCTTACAGGGGTACACTGAAGCTTTCTTT. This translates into CASSLQGYTEAFF.

CDR3 sequence reads: CASSERRGGYTF. CDR3 DNA: TGTGCCAGCAGTGAACGAAGGGGCGGCTACACCTTC. The chain carries TRBV2 and TRBJ1-2; D is possibly TRBD1 (5 bases). CDR1 and CDR2 (germline): SNHLY, FYNNEI. The CDR3 has 12 residues. The V gene lost 2 bases and the J gene lost 8 bases, with 9 bases spanning the gap.

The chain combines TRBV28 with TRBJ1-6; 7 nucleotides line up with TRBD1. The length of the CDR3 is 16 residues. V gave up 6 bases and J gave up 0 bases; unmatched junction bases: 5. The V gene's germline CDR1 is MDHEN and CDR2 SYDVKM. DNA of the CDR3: TGTGCCAGCAGAACAGGGGTTAGCTCCTATAATTCACCCCTCCACTTT. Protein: CASRTGVSSYNSPLHF.

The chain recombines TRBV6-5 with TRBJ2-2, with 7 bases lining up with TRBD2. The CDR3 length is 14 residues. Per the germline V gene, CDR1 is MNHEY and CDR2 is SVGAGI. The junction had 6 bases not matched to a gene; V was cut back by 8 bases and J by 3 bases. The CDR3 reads CASERDFYTGELFF. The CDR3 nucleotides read TGTGCCAGCGAGCGGGACTTTTACACCGGGGAGCTGTTTTTT.

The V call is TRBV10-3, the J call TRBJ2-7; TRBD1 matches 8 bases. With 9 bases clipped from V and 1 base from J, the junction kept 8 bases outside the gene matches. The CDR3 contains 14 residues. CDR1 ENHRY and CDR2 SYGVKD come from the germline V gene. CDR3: CAISQGADSYEQYF. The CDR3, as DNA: TGTGCCATTTCGCAGGGGGCAGATTCCTACGAGCAGTACTTC.

The CDR3 here is CASSGQQSNQPQHF. CDR3 DNA sequence: TGTGCCAGCAGCGGACAGCAATCAAATCAGCCCCAGCATTTT. This chain uses TRBV4-2 with TRBJ1-5; TRBD1 is a possible D gene (6 bases). The V and J ends lost 5 bases and 4 bases respectively, with 12 bases between them. This CDR3 comprises 14 residues. Germline values: CDR1 LGHNA, CDR2 YNFKEQ.

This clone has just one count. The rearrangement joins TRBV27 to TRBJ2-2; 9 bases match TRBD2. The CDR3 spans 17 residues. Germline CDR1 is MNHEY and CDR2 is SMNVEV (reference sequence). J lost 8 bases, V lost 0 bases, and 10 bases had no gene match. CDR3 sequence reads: CASSLSETSGLWGELFF. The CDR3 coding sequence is TGTGCCAGCAGTTTATCTGAGACTAGCGGCCTGTGGGGGGAGCTGTTTTTT.